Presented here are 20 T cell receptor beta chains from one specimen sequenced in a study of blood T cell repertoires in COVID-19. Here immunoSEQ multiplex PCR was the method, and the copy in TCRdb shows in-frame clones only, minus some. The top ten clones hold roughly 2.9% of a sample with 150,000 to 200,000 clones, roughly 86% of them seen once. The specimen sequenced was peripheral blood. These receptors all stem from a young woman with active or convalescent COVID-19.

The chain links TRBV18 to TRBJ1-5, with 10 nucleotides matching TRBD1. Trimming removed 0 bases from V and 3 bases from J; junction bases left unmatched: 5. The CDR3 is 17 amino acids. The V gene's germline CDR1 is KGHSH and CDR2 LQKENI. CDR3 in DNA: TGTGCCAGCTCACCACCTCAGACAGGGGGCAACAATCAGCCCCAGCATTTT. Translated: CASSPPQTGGNNQPQHF.

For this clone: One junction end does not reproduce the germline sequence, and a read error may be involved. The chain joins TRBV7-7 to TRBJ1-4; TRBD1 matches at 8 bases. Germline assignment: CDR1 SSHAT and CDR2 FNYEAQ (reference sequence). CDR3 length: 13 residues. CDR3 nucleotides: TGTGCTAGCAGCCAGGGGGCATCTGAAAAACTGTTTTTT. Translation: CASSQGASEKLFF. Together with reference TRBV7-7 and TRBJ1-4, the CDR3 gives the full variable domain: GAGVSQSPRYKVTKRGQDVTLRCDPISSHATLYWYQQALGQGPEFLTYFNYEAQPDKSGLPSDRFSAERPEGSISTLTIQRTEQRDSAMYRCASSQGASEKLFFGSGTQLSVL.

The chain's CDR3 is CASSEWGQGPIGAFF. CDR3 coding DNA: TGTGCCAGCAGTGAATGGGGACAGGGACCTATTGGGGCTTTCTTT. V and J are TRBV6-1 and TRBJ1-1; 9 bases fit TRBD1. V gave up 2 bases and J gave up 11 bases; unmatched junction bases: 12. Germline values: CDR1 MNHNS, CDR2 SASEGT. This CDR3 spans 15 amino acids.

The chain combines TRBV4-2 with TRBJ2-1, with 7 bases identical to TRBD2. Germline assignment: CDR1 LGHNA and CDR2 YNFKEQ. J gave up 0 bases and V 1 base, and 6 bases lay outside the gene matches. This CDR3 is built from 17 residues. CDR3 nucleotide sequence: TGTGCCAGCAGCCAAGTAGGGTCGGGAGGCTCCTACAATGAGCAGTTCTTC. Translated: CASSQVGSGGSYNEQFF.

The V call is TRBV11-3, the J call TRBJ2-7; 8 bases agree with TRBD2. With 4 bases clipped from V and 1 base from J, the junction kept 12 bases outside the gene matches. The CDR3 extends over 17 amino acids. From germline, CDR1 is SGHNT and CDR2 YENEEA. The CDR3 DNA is TGTGCCAGCAGCTCCTCGCCGACCGGGACTAGGTCCTACGAGCAGTACTTC. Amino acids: CASSSSPTGTRSYEQYF.

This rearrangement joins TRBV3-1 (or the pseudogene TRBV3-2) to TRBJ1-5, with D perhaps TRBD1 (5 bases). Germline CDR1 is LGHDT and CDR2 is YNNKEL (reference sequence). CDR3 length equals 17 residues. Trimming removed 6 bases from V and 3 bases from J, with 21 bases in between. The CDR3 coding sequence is TGTGCCAGCAGTCACACGGGCGGCGGGACGGACAATCAGCCCCAGCATTTT. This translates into CASSHTGGGTDNQPQHF.

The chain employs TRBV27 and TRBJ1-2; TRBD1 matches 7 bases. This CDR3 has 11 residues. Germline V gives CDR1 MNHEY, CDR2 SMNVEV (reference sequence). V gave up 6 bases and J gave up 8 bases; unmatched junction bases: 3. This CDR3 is CASSQGGGYTF. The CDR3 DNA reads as TGTGCCAGCAGCCAGGGGGGCGGCTACACCTTC.

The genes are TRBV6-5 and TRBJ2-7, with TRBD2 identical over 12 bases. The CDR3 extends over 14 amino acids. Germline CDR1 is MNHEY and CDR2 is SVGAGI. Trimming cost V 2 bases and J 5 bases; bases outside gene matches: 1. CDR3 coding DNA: TGTGCCAGCAGTTACCTAGCGGGAGGGAACGAGCAGTACTTC. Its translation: CASSYLAGGNEQYF.

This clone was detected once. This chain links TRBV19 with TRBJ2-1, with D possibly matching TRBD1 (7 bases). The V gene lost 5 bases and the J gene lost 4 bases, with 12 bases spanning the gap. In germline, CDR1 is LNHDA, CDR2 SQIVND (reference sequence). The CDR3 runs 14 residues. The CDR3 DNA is TGTGCCAGTAGTGGGGGGACAGAATACAATGAGCAGTTCTTC. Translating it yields CASSGGTEYNEQFF.

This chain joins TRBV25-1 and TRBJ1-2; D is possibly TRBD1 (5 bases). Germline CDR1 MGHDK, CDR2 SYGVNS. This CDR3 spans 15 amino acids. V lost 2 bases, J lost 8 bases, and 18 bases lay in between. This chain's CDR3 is CASSEIGRQGQGYTF. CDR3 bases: TGTGCCAGCAGTGAAATAGGTAGGCAGGGTCAAGGCTACACCTTC.

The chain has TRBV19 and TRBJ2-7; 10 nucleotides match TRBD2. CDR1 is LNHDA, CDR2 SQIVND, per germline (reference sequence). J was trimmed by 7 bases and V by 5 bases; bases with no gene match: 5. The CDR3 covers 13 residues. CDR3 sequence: CASSQGLANEQYF. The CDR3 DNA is TGTGCCAGTAGTCAGGGACTAGCGAATGAGCAGTACTTC.

CDR3 region: CASSPNRGLDTQYF. The CDR3, as DNA: TGTGCCAGCTCACCAAATAGGGGGTTAGATACGCAGTATTTT. This chain links TRBV18 with TRBJ2-3; D perhaps matches TRBD1 (6 bases). The germline V gene encodes CDR1 KGHSH and CDR2 LQKENI. The length of the CDR3 is 14 residues. The germline V and J ends were trimmed by 2 bases and 5 bases, with 11 bases remaining between them.

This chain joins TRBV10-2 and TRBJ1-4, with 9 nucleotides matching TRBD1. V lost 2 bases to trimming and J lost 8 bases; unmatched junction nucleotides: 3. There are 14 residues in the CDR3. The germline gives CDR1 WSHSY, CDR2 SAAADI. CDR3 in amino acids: CASSEPDRGEKLFF. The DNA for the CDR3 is TGCGCCAGCAGTGAGCCCGACAGGGGGGAAAAACTGTTTTTT.

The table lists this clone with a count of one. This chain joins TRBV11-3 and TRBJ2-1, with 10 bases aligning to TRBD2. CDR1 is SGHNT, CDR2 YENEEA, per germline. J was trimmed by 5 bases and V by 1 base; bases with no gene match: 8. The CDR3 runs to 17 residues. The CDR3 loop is CASSLGLAGAKNNEQFF. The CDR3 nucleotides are TGTGCCAGCAGCTTAGGGCTAGCGGGAGCAAAGAACAATGAGCAGTTCTTC.

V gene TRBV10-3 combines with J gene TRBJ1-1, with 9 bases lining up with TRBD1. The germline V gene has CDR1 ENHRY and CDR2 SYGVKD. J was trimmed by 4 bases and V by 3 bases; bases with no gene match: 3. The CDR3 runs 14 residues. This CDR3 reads CAISDGTGITEAFF. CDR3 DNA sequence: TGTGCCATCAGTGACGGGACAGGGATCACTGAAGCTTTCTTT.

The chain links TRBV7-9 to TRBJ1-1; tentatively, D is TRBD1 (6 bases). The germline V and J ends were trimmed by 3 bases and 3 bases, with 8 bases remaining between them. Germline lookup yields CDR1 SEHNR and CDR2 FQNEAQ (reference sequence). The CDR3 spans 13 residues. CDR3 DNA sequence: TGTGCCAGCAGCTTTTCAGGGGACACTGAAGCTTTCTTT. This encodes CASSFSGDTEAFF.

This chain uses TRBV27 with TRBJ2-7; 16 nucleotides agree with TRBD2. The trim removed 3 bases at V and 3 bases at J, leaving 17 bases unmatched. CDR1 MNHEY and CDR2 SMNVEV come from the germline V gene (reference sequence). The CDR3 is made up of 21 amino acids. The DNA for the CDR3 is TGTGCCAGCAGTTTCAGCCTCCCGGGACTAGCGGGGGGGAATGGAGACTACGAGCAGTACTTC. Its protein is CASSFSLPGLAGGNGDYEQYF.

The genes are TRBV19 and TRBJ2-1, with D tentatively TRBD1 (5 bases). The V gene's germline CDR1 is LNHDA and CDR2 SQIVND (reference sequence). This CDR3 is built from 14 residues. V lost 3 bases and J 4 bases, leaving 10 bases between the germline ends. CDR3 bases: TGTGCCAGTAGTATTAGAAAGGGGTACAATGAGCAGTTCTTC. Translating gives CASSIRKGYNEQFF.

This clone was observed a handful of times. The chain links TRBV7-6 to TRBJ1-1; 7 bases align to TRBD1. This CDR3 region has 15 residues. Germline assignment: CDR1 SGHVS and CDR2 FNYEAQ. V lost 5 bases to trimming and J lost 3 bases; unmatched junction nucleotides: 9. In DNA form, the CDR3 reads TGTGCCAGCAGCCCCGGACAGGCCTGGGACACTGAAGCTTTCTTT. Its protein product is CASSPGQAWDTEAFF.

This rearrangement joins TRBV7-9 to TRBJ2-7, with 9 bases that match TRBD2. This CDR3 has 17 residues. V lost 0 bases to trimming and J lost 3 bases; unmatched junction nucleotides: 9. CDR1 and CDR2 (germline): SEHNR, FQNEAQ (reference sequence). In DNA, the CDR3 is TGTGCCAGCAGCTTAGCGCAGGAGGCTAGCGGGATCTACGAGCAGTACTTC. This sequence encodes CASSLAQEASGIYEQYF.